These 32 T cell receptor beta chains originate from one sample sequenced in a study of T-cell reconstitution after alpha-beta-depleted transplantation in children. Unique molecular identifiers tagged the TCRbeta library. One entry per CDR3 protein results from TCRdb running MiXCR on the PCR reads. The data show approximately 88,000 distinct CDR3 sequences, with 10% to 15% seen just once and about 15% held by the top ten. The sample here was PBMCs from the stem cell graft donor, taken from the stem cell graft. These receptor sequences come from a human donor who donated a stem cell graft to a child with inherited bone marrow failure.

This clonotype occurred once. The rearrangement uses TRBV18 and TRBJ2-7, with 8 bases identical to TRBD1. The CDR3 runs 16 residues. The germline gives CDR1 KGHSH, CDR2 LQKENI. With 4 bases clipped from V and 2 bases from J, the junction kept 10 bases outside the gene matches. CDR3 in DNA: TGTGCCAGCTCACGACTCAACTTGGGACAGGCCTACGAGCAGTACTTC. Its translation: CASSRLNLGQAYEQYF.

This clonotype occurred many times. The V and J genes are TRBV20-1 and TRBJ1-2, with 10 bases identical to TRBD1. CDR1 is DFQATT and CDR2 is SNEGSKA in the germline V gene (reference sequence). This CDR3 has 14 amino acids. V lost 0 bases and J lost 8; bases outside the gene matches: 6. The CDR3 DNA sequence: TGCAGTGCTAGAGAGGGACAGGGGTCAGAAGGCTACACCTTC. It encodes CSAREGQGSEGYTF.

This clonotype was seen ten or more times. The genes are TRBV12-3 or TRBV12-4 and TRBJ2-7, with TRBD1 identical over 7 bases. CDR3 length: 12 amino acids. V lost 5 bases, J lost 8 bases, and 6 bases stayed unmatched. The CDR3 loop is CASSQDRDQQYF. The DNA for the CDR3 is TGTGCCAGCAGTCAAGACAGGGACCAGCAGTACTTC.

This clonotype was found many times. The J gene is TRBJ2-2, the V gene TRBV5-1; maybe TRBD2 (6 bases). V lost 4 bases and J 4 bases, leaving 14 bases between the germline ends. The CDR3 contains 15 residues. Germline V lookup: CDR1 SGHRS, CDR2 YFSETQ. The chain's CDR3 is CASSGGLQGTGELFF. CDR3 DNA sequence: TGCGCCAGCAGCGGGGGACTTCAGGGCACCGGGGAGCTGTTTTTT.

This clonotype was seen repeatedly, ten times or more. The chain couples TRBV10-3 to TRBJ2-1; 10 positions agree with TRBD2. Germline V gene lookup returns CDR1 ENHRY and CDR2 SYGVKD. The V and J ends lost 8 bases and 3 bases, in that order; junction bases with no gene match: 1. The CDR3 has 13 residues. The CDR3 sequence is CAISSGGYNEQFF. CDR3 coding DNA: TGTGCCATCTCTAGCGGGGGCTACAATGAGCAGTTCTTC.

This clonotype showed up many times. V and J are TRBV9 and TRBJ1-4, with TRBD1 matching 10 bases. Losses at the gene ends were 2 bases for V and 6 bases for J; bases not matched to a gene: 4. This CDR3 is built from 15 residues. From germline, CDR1 is SGDLS and CDR2 YYNGEE. The CDR3 region is CASSVFGTGDEKLFF. For the CDR3, the DNA is TGTGCCAGCAGCGTCTTCGGGACAGGGGATGAAAAACTGTTTTTT. Complete variable domain (other parts from reference TRBV9 and TRBJ1-4): DSGVTQTPKHLITATGQRVTLRCSPRSGDLSVYWYQQSLDQGLQFLIQYYNGEERAKGNILERFSAQQFPDLHSELNLSSLELGDSALYFCASSVFGTGDEKLFFGSGTQLSVL.

The sample holds many counts of this clonotype. The chain joins TRBV7-2 to TRBJ1-2, with 7 bases matching TRBD1. CDR3 length equals 13 residues. V gave up 5 bases and J gave up 7 bases; unmatched junction bases: 7. The germline gives CDR1 SGHTA, CDR2 FQGNSA. The CDR3 DNA sequence: TGTGCCAGCAGCCCCCAGGGGGGTGGTGGCTACACCTTC. This encodes CASSPQGGGGYTF.

This clonotype has at least ten counts. This rearrangement joins TRBV29-1 to TRBJ2-1; D perhaps matches TRBD1 (6 bases). The CDR3 covers 13 residues. Germline V gene lookup returns CDR1 SQVTM and CDR2 ANQGSEA. With 4 bases removed from V and 3 bases from J, the gap between germline ends came to 10 bases. The CDR3 bases are TGCAGCGTTGGCAGGGGCGACTACAATGAGCAGTTCTTC. Amino acid sequence: CSVGRGDYNEQFF.

This clonotype has ten or more counts. The chain uses TRBV5-1 and TRBJ2-3, with 8 bases identical to TRBD2. Germline-derived CDR1 and CDR2 are SGHRS and YFSETQ. V dropped 4 bases and J dropped 2; count of bases not matched to a gene: 6. This CDR3 spans 15 amino acids. The CDR3 is CASSPQRGTTDTQYF. In DNA form, the CDR3 reads TGCGCCAGCAGCCCTCAGCGGGGGACCACAGATACGCAGTATTTT.

The sample holds many counts of this clonotype. The chain uses TRBV7-9 and TRBJ2-3; perhaps TRBD2 as D (7 bases). CDR3 size: 14 residues. CDR1 is SEHNR and CDR2 is FQNEAQ in the germline V gene (reference sequence). V lost 4 bases and J 6 bases, leaving 14 bases between the germline ends. The CDR3 DNA reads as TGTGCCAGCAGCTCAGGGGAGGGGTCGGATACGCAGTATTTT. It codes for CASSSGEGSDTQYF.

This clonotype appeared many times. This chain links TRBV7-3 with TRBJ1-1; maybe TRBD1 (5 bases). V was trimmed by 1 base and J by 4 bases, leaving 13 bases between them. There are 15 residues in the CDR3. CDR1 and CDR2 (germline): SGHTA, FQGTGA. In DNA form, the CDR3 reads TGTGCCAGCAGCTTAAGCTGGGGCGAGAGCACTGAAGCTTTCTTT. This sequence encodes CASSLSWGESTEAFF.

This clonotype appeared a few times. The chain links TRBV7-2 to TRBJ2-7; the match to TRBD1 covers 7 bases. V dropped 5 bases and J dropped 3; count of bases not matched to a gene: 7. This CDR3 spans 14 amino acids. The germline V gene has CDR1 SGHTA and CDR2 FQGNSA. The CDR3 sequence is CASSPRTGLYEQYF. For the CDR3, the DNA is TGTGCCAGCAGCCCGAGGACAGGCCTCTACGAGCAGTACTTC. Supplemented by reference TRBV7-2 and TRBJ2-7, the full variable domain reads GAGVSQSPSNKVTEKGKDVELRCDPISGHTALYWYRQSLGQGLEFLIYFQGNSAPDKSGLPSDRFSAERTGGSVSTLTIQRTQQEDSAVYLCASSPRTGLYEQYFGPGTRLTVT.

The chain uses TRBV5-1 and TRBJ1-1; no clear D. CDR1 is SGHRS, CDR2 YFSETQ, per germline. CDR3 size: 15 residues. The V gene lost 0 bases and the J gene lost 1 base, with 10 bases spanning the gap. CDR3 coding DNA: TGCGCCAGCAGCTTGGAGGGCGCCGGGAACACTGAAGCTTTCTTT. It yields the protein CASSLEGAGNTEAFF.

This clonotype was picked up many times. The chain joins TRBV20-1 to TRBJ2-6; 9 bases map to TRBD1. V shed 5 bases and J 4 bases; nucleotides not matched to a gene: 9. This CDR3 is built from 16 residues. Germline V CDR1 and CDR2: DFQATT, SNEGSKA (reference sequence). CDR3 DNA sequence: TGCAGTGCTTCCCCCGGGACAGGGAAAGGGGCCAACGTCCTGACTTTC. Its protein product is CSASPGTGKGANVLTF.

Ten or more counts support this clonotype. This rearrangement joins TRBV7-3 to TRBJ1-3; 7 bases are shared with TRBD1. Germline trimming cut 0 bases from V and 2 bases from J; bases unmatched to any gene: 1. CDR1 is SGHTA, CDR2 FQGTGA, per germline. CDR3 length: 15 residues. As DNA, the CDR3 is TGTGCCAGCAGCTTAACTACAGGGGCTGGAAACACCATATATTTT. This encodes CASSLTTGAGNTIYF. Full variable domain (rest looked up from reference TRBV7-3 and TRBJ1-3): GAGVSQTPSNKVTEKGKYVELRCDPISGHTALYWYRQSLGQGPEFLIYFQGTGAADDSGLPNDRFFAVRPEGSVSTLKIQRTERGDSAVYLCASSLTTGAGNTIYFGEGSWLTVV.

This clonotype was seen more than once but under ten times. CDR3 DNA sequence: TGTGCCAGCAGTTGGGACGGGGTTTACGAGCAGTACTTC. Protein sequence: CASSWDGVYEQYF. The chain couples TRBV28 to TRBJ2-7; D assignment may be TRBD1 or TRBD2 (5 bases each). The germline V gene has CDR1 MDHEN and CDR2 SYDVKM. Trimming shortened V by 4 bases and J by 4 bases, and 11 bases separated the two germline ends. The CDR3 spans 13 residues.

The table lists this clonotype with many counts. The rearrangement links TRBV24-1 to TRBJ2-3; TRBD1 aligns across 9 bases. This CDR3 is 14 amino acids long. V lost 2 bases, J lost 10 bases, and 6 bases stayed unmatched. From germline, CDR1 is KGHDR and CDR2 SFDVKD. CDR3 in amino acids: CATSDSTRDRAQYF. The CDR3 bases are TGTGCCACCAGTGATTCTACCCGGGACAGGGCGCAGTATTTT.

This clonotype was counted many times. The chain carries TRBV14 and TRBJ2-1, with 12 bases matching TRBD2. Unmatched junction bases numbered 4, after V lost 6 bases and J lost 4 bases. The germline V gene has CDR1 SGHDN and CDR2 FVKESK. The CDR3 consists of 15 residues. The CDR3 DNA is TGTGCCAGCAGTCCCGGGACTAGCGGGTACAATGAGCAGTTCTTC. Its translation: CASSPGTSGYNEQFF.

This clonotype was recorded many times. The CDR3: CATTRGQGYNEQFF. The CDR3 DNA reads TGTGCCACTACTAGGGGACAGGGGTACAATGAGCAGTTCTTC. The J gene is TRBJ2-1, the V gene TRBV6-1; the match to TRBD1 covers 10 bases. Germline assignment: CDR1 MNHNS and CDR2 SASEGT. There are 14 residues in the CDR3. With 10 bases clipped from V and 4 bases from J, the junction kept 7 bases outside the gene matches.

This clonotype was counted at least ten times. In DNA, the CDR3 is TGTGCCAGCAGCGGGATACTCCAAGAGACCCAGTACTTC. It translates to CASSGILQETQYF. V usage is TRBV7-2 and J usage is TRBJ2-5, with D unresolved. This CDR3 comprises 13 residues. Germline values: CDR1 SGHTA, CDR2 FQGNSA. Trimming took off 5 bases at V and 1 base at J, with 8 bases between the two ends.

Many counts were recorded for this clonotype. This chain uses TRBV29-1 with TRBJ2-7, with 7 bases aligning to TRBD1. This CDR3 is 14 amino acids long. Germline V gene data show CDR1 as SQVTM and CDR2 as ANQGSEA. Losses at the gene ends were 6 bases for V and 1 base for J; bases not matched to a gene: 9. Here the CDR3 reads CSVARTGSSYEQYF. As DNA, the CDR3 is TGCAGCGTGGCCCGGACAGGTTCTTCCTACGAGCAGTACTTC.

This clonotype was seen a handful of times. V usage is TRBV4-1 and J usage is TRBJ1-6, with D possibly matching TRBD1 (5 bases). Germline V gives CDR1 MGHRA, CDR2 YSYEKL. V lost 1 base to trimming and J lost 7 bases, with 11 bases between them. This CDR3 spans 15 amino acids. Written as DNA, the CDR3 is TGCGCCAGCAGCCAAGGAGACAGTATCAATTCACCCCTCCACTTT. This gives the protein CASSQGDSINSPLHF.

This clonotype showed up many times. V usage is TRBV5-4 and J usage is TRBJ1-1; 10 positions match TRBD1. Germline trimming cut 4 bases from V and 8 bases from J; bases unmatched to any gene: 14. There are 16 residues in the CDR3. The germline V gene encodes CDR1 SGHNT and CDR2 YYREEE (reference sequence). CDR3 loop: CASSSQPGQGTKEAFF. CDR3 nucleotides: TGTGCCAGCAGCAGCCAACCGGGACAGGGGACGAAGGAAGCTTTCTTT.

This clonotype was seen a handful of times. The J gene is TRBJ1-2, the V gene TRBV19; D ambiguous. The V and J ends lost 4 bases and 4 bases respectively, with 10 bases between them. The CDR3 is made up of 13 amino acids. Per the germline V gene, CDR1 is LNHDA and CDR2 is SQIVND (reference sequence). The CDR3 coding sequence is TGTGCCAGTAGTACAGGATATGGCTATGGCTACACCTTC. Translated, it gives CASSTGYGYGYTF.

The table lists this clonotype with many counts. The gene calls are TRBV29-1 and TRBJ2-7, with TRBD1 as a possible D gene (6 bases). The length of the CDR3 is 14 residues. Germline loops: CDR1 SQVTM, CDR2 ANQGSEA. The V and J ends lost 6 bases and 3 bases respectively, with 18 bases between them. The DNA for the CDR3 is TGCAGCGTCGCGACGACAGGTTTCGACTACGAGCAGTACTTC. The encoded protein is CSVATTGFDYEQYF.

This clonotype was found many times. V usage is TRBV2 and J usage is TRBJ2-5; the match to TRBD1 covers 10 bases. CDR1 and CDR2 from the germline V gene are SNHLY and FYNNEI. CDR3 size: 16 residues. The V gene end was trimmed by 4 bases and the J gene end by 4 bases; junction bases not matched to a gene: 9. CDR3 amino acids: CASSVVGDRGVETQYF. For the CDR3, the DNA is TGTGCCAGCAGTGTAGTTGGGGACAGGGGTGTAGAGACCCAGTACTTC.

This clonotype was found once. V and J are TRBV6-6 and TRBJ2-5; D is possibly TRBD1 (5 bases). This CDR3 contains 15 residues. The germline CDR1 and CDR2 sequences are MNHNY and SVGAGI (reference sequence). The V end was cut by 0 bases, the J end by 5 bases, with 13 bases between. CDR3 DNA: TGTGCCAGCAGTTACTCCCATTTGGGGCGGGAGACCCAGTACTTC. As protein: CASSYSHLGRETQYF.

The chain uses TRBV7-8 and TRBJ2-3; 8 nucleotides line up with TRBD2. Germline CDR1 reads SGHVS; CDR2 reads FQNEAQ. The length of the CDR3 is 17 residues. The V gene end was trimmed by 4 bases and the J gene end by 7 bases; junction bases not matched to a gene: 16. The CDR3 loop reads CASSSGRGTDFPNTQYF. The CDR3 region has the DNA TGTGCCAGCAGCTCCGGGAGGGGCACTGACTTCCCGAATACGCAGTATTTT. The variable domain in full, completed from reference TRBV7-8 and TRBJ2-3, reads GAGVSQSPRYKVAKRGQDVALRCDPISGHVSLFWYQQALGQGPEFLTYFQNEAQLDKSGLPSDRFFAERPEGSVSTLKIQRTQQEDSAVYLCASSSGRGTDFPNTQYFGPGTRLTVL.

This clonotype was picked up many times. This chain links TRBV9 with TRBJ2-1; 11 nucleotides align to TRBD1. V lost 4 bases to trimming and J lost 8 bases; unmatched junction nucleotides: 5. This CDR3 has 14 residues. Germline V gene data show CDR1 as SGDLS and CDR2 as YYNGEE. CDR3 in amino acids: CASSLGQGGDEQFF. The CDR3 DNA reads as TGTGCCAGCAGCCTGGGACAGGGGGGAGATGAGCAGTTCTTC.

Many counts were recorded for this clonotype. V gene TRBV6-5 combines with J gene TRBJ1-2, with 7 bases identical to TRBD1. The CDR3 length is 15 residues. V was pared by 0 bases and J by 4 bases, with 5 bases of the junction left unmatched. Germline V lookup: CDR1 MNHEY, CDR2 SVGAGI. As DNA, the CDR3 is TGTGCCAGCAGTTACTCCGGGACAGCCTCCTATGGCTACACCTTC. Amino acid sequence: CASSYSGTASYGYTF.

This clonotype was counted at least ten times. J is TRBJ2-1 and V is TRBV12-3 or TRBV12-4, with 11 bases identical to TRBD2. CDR3 length: 17 amino acids. The trim removed 5 bases at V and 2 bases at J, leaving 8 bases unmatched. The CDR3 sequence is CASSVLAGGPPYNEQFF. Written as DNA, the CDR3 is TGTGCCAGCAGTGTCCTAGCGGGAGGCCCTCCCTACAATGAGCAGTTCTTC.

In this sample, this clonotype turned up many times. The chain links TRBV4-3 to TRBJ2-3; 10 nucleotides match TRBD1. Germline lookup yields CDR1 LGHNA and CDR2 YSLEER. Losses at the gene ends were 0 bases for V and 6 bases for J; bases not matched to a gene: 3. This CDR3 spans 15 amino acids. This chain's CDR3 is CASSQDWGQGDTQYF. Written as DNA, the CDR3 is TGCGCCAGCAGCCAAGATTGGGGACAGGGGGATACGCAGTATTTT.